This T cell receptor beta chain was observed in a study of cytomegalovirus exposure and HLA in healthy donors. Note on this clone: As yet, its antigen is unknown.

Study results and limitations: The availability of immune exposure information extended only to CMV serostatus. In a later analysis, HLA-associated TCR beta chains were more clonally expanded than equally common others.

PCR involved 60 Vbeta and 13 Jbeta primers. This table comes from immunoSEQ multiplex PCR, and its TCRdb copy is limited to in-frame clones, with some not included. This sample carries 200,000 to 250,000 clones, with around 1.1% going to the ten biggest clones. The CDR3 has 13 residues. The V end lost 6 bases, the J end lost 1 base, and 6 bases lay between the germline ends. Per germline, CDR1 SGHVS and CDR2 FNYEAQ. Sequencing was carried out using PBMCs. This clonotype was obtained from a girl aged 2 to 9 in good health and CMV-seropositive. The rearrangement joins TRBV7-6 to TRBJ2-2; tentatively, D is TRBD1 (6 bases). As DNA, the CDR3 is TGTGCCAGCAGACAGGGGAACACCGGGGAGCTGTTTTTT. It yields the protein CASRQGNTGELFF.